The 25 T cell receptor beta chains in this list originate from one sample, sequenced in a study of early T cells in non-severe SARS-CoV-2 infection. Via MiXCR, TCRdb re-called the 5' RACE reads, giving one row per CDR3 protein. This sample has approximately 81,000 distinct CDR3 sequences, with over 11% found just once. The sequencing input was whole blood. Receptor source: an adult who was a healthcare worker with PCR-confirmed SARS-CoV-2 infection or an uninfected control (not recorded which).

This clonotype was counted ten times or more. V and J are TRBV29-1 and TRBJ2-3, with D possibly TRBD1 on 7 matching bases. CDR3 length: 14 amino acids. Trimming stripped 6 bases from V and 4 bases from J, with 17 bases between. Looked up from germline, CDR1 is SQVTM and CDR2 is ANQGSEA. The CDR3 is CSVGGGGVADTQYF. The CDR3 bases are TGCAGCGTGGGAGGAGGGGGCGTAGCAGATACGCAGTATTTT.

In its sample, this clonotype was seen a few times. This sequence joins TRBV19 and TRBJ1-5; 12 bases are a match to TRBD1. The V gene end was trimmed by 9 bases and the J gene end by 6 bases; junction bases not matched to a gene: 9. The CDR3 is 15 amino acids. CDR1 LNHDA and CDR2 SQIVND come from the germline V gene (reference sequence). The CDR3 region is CASHPGQGAFQPQHF. Written as DNA, the CDR3 is TGTGCCAGCCATCCGGGACAGGGGGCGTTTCAGCCCCAGCATTTT. Full variable domain (remainder filled in from reference TRBV19 and TRBJ1-5): DGGITQSPKYLFRKEGQNVTLSCEQNLNHDAMYWYRQDPGQGLRLIYYSQIVNDFQKGDIAEGYSVSREKKESFPLTVTSAQKNPTAFYLCASHPGQGAFQPQHFGDGTRLSIL.

The chain is built from TRBV6-6 and TRBJ2-7, with TRBD1 matching 7 bases. Trimming cost V 4 bases and J 2 bases; bases outside gene matches: 8. Germline CDR1 MNHNY, CDR2 SVGAGI (reference sequence). This CDR3 has 15 residues. The CDR3 DNA is TGTGCCAGCAGTTTGACGGGACAGCTGCCCTACGAGCAGTACTTC. The encoded protein is CASSLTGQLPYEQYF.

This clonotype was found a few times. The genes are TRBV29-1 and TRBJ2-1; the match to TRBD2 covers 10 bases. The junction had 7 bases not matched to a gene; V was cut back by 4 bases and J by 7 bases. This CDR3 region has 14 residues. The germline CDR1 and CDR2 sequences are SQVTM and ANQGSEA. CDR3 amino acids: CSVGGLAFQNEQFF. In nucleotides, the CDR3 is TGCAGCGTTGGGGGACTAGCGTTTCAAAATGAGCAGTTCTTC.

The V call is TRBV11-3, the J call TRBJ2-1; D gene uncertain. V was clipped by 5 bases and J by 6 bases, with 14 bases between them. This CDR3 region has 14 residues. CDR1 is SGHNT and CDR2 is YENEEA in the germline V gene. The CDR3 loop is CASSLGVTGNEQFF. CDR3 bases: TGTGCCAGCAGCCTTGGGGTTACGGGCAATGAGCAGTTCTTC.

This clonotype has more than one count but fewer than ten. The chain employs TRBV11-2 and TRBJ2-5, with D possibly called TRBD1 or TRBD2 (5 bases each). V shed 3 bases and J shed 2 bases, with 10 bases lying between them. Per the germline V gene, CDR1 is SGHAT and CDR2 is FQNNGV. The CDR3 is made up of 14 amino acids. The CDR3 region has the DNA TGTGCCAGCAGCTTTAGTGGGGGTCAAGAGACCCAGTACTTC. Its translation: CASSFSGGQETQYF.

Ten or more counts support this clonotype. At one boundary the junction diverges from the germline segment, which might be a read error. V and J are TRBV20-1 and TRBJ2-1; 11 nucleotides line up with TRBD2. This CDR3 is 14 amino acids long. Germline-derived CDR1 and CDR2 are DFQATT and SNEGSKA (reference sequence). The CDR3 reads CSARPSGRSGEQFF. The DNA of the CDR3 is TGCAGCGCTAGACCTAGCGGGAGGTCGGGTGAGCAGTTCTTC.

This clonotype has at least ten counts. This chain links TRBV6-1 with TRBJ2-2, with D tentatively TRBD2 (6 bases). There are 16 residues in the CDR3. Per germline, CDR1 MNHNS and CDR2 SASEGT. Trimming stripped 6 bases from V and 4 bases from J, with 18 bases between. The CDR3 bases are TGTGCCAGCAGGGGTCGGGGCCCCGGGAGCACCGGGGAGCTGTTTTTT. Its translation: CASRGRGPGSTGELFF.

This clonotype has more than one count but fewer than ten. The V gene is TRBV30, the J gene TRBJ2-2; unclear D gene. V was trimmed by 0 bases and J by 8 bases, leaving 16 bases between them. The germline V gene encodes CDR1 GTSNPN and CDR2 SVGIG (reference sequence). CDR3 size: 15 residues. For the CDR3, the DNA is TGTGCCTGGAGTGTACAGTGGCTGGGCATAGGGGAGCTGTTTTTT. It codes for CAWSVQWLGIGELFF.

This clonotype was seen at least ten times. The J gene is TRBJ1-2, the V gene TRBV2, with D possibly matching TRBD1 (6 bases). Trimming took off 7 bases at V and 5 bases at J, with 17 bases between the two ends. CDR1 and CDR2 from the germline V gene are SNHLY and FYNNEI. The CDR3 covers 14 residues. The CDR3 is CASMNREARYGYTF. CDR3 bases: TGTGCCAGCATGAACAGGGAGGCACGGTATGGCTACACCTTC.

In regard to this clonotype: The junction and the germline gene differ at one end; a read error may be behind it. This chain links TRBV19 with TRBJ2-2, with TRBD1 matching over 8 bases. Germline V gives CDR1 LNHDA, CDR2 SQIVND (reference sequence). The CDR3 totals 17 residues. The CDR3 region is CASSLDPGDRNTGVLFF. The CDR3 DNA reads TGTGCCAGTAGTCTCGACCCCGGGGACAGGAATACCGGGGTGCTGTTTTTT.

This clonotype occurred many times. This sequence joins TRBV15 and TRBJ2-5; D call uncertain. Germline assignment: CDR1 LNHNV and CDR2 YYDKDF (reference sequence). This CDR3 is built from 14 residues. With 5 bases removed from V and 7 bases from J, the gap between germline ends came to 17 bases. CDR3 nucleotide sequence: TGTGCCACCAGCCCGGCGGACGCGTCGTCGACCCAGTACTTC. Encoded protein: CATSPADASSTQYF.

This clonotype was counted many times. The chain is built from TRBV4-1 and TRBJ1-4; 9 bases agree with TRBD1. Per germline, CDR1 MGHRA and CDR2 YSYEKL. CDR3 size: 15 residues. Trimming removed 4 bases from V and 6 bases from J; junction bases left unmatched: 6. In nucleotides, the CDR3 is TGCGCCAGCAGCCCCCGACAGGGGGTGGATGAAAAACTGTTTTTT. Protein: CASSPRQGVDEKLFF.

The rearrangement uses TRBV12-3 or TRBV12-4 and TRBJ1-2; possible D gene TRBD1, 5 bases. This CDR3 spans 16 amino acids. V was trimmed by 5 bases and J by 0 bases, leaving 16 bases between them. The CDR3 region is CASSLPTGLANYGYTF. The CDR3 DNA reads TGTGCCAGCAGTCTTCCAACAGGTCTTGCTAACTATGGCTACACCTTC.

The chain recombines TRBV20-1 with TRBJ2-7; tentatively, D is TRBD2 (5 bases). Germline V lookup: CDR1 DFQATT, CDR2 SNEGSKA (reference sequence). This CDR3 is 12 amino acids long. V was shortened by 3 bases and J by 4 bases, with 10 bases between the two germline ends. Written as DNA, the CDR3 is TGCAGTGCTAGCCCAGTAGCGTACGAGCAGTACTTC. This translates into CSASPVAYEQYF.

The chain uses TRBV24-1 and TRBJ2-1; TRBD2 aligns across 15 bases. This CDR3 comprises 18 residues. Germline V gene data show CDR1 as KGHDR and CDR2 as SFDVKD. J was trimmed by 2 bases and V by 4 bases; bases with no gene match: 5. The CDR3 sequence: CATSDRTSGRVPYNEQFF. The CDR3 DNA follows: TGTGCCACCAGTGACCGGACTAGCGGGAGGGTCCCCTACAATGAGCAGTTCTTC.

Comment on this clonotype: This CDR3 fails to terminate in the conserved phenylalanine or tryptophan, so it likely reflects a read error. CDR3 loop: CASSLGRQGGGYTL. The CDR3 DNA follows: TGTGCCAGCAGCCTCGGGAGACAGGGCGGAGGCTACACCTTA. The rearrangement joins TRBV12-3 or TRBV12-4 to TRBJ1-2; 7 bases agree with TRBD1. V dropped 6 bases and J dropped 8; count of bases not matched to a gene: 12. This CDR3 region has 14 residues.

This clonotype was observed many times. This sequence joins TRBV20-1 and TRBJ2-7; perhaps D is TRBD1 or TRBD2 (6 bases each). Per germline, CDR1 DFQATT and CDR2 SNEGSKA (reference sequence). V dropped 3 bases and J dropped 1 base, with 16 bases sitting between them. This CDR3 spans 15 amino acids. The CDR3 loop is CSARRDRGPSYEQYF. The CDR3 DNA reads TGCAGTGCTAGGCGGGACCGGGGGCCTTCCTACGAGCAGTACTTC.

The V and J genes are TRBV7-9 and TRBJ2-1; D uncertain. The V and J ends lost 7 bases and 15 bases respectively, with 16 bases between them. The germline V gene has CDR1 SEHNR and CDR2 FQNEAQ (reference sequence). This CDR3 has 11 amino acids. The CDR3 protein is CASTLGGKGFF. DNA of the CDR3: TGTGCCAGCACCCTGGGCGGAAAGGGGTTCTTC.

The rearrangement links TRBV6-5 to TRBJ2-1; D possibly corresponds to TRBD2 (5 bases). V lost 6 bases and J 5 bases, leaving 11 bases between the germline ends. Germline V gene lookup returns CDR1 MNHEY and CDR2 SVGAGI. The CDR3 covers 13 residues. CDR3 sequence reads: CASSSDYNNEQFF. The CDR3 bases are TGTGCCAGCAGCTCAGACTACAACAATGAGCAGTTCTTC.

The chain uses TRBV5-1 and TRBJ1-5, with no clear D. The germline CDR1 and CDR2 sequences are SGHRS and YFSETQ. The CDR3 consists of 14 residues. Trimming shortened V by 1 base and J by 7 bases, and 12 bases separated the two germline ends. The DNA for the CDR3 is TGCGCCAGCAGCTTGTGGGGTGAAAACCAGCCCCAGCATTTT. Amino acids: CASSLWGENQPQHF.

This sequence joins TRBV7-9 and TRBJ2-5; D gene ambiguous. CDR1 and CDR2 (germline): SEHNR, FQNEAQ (reference sequence). The V end was cut by 7 bases, the J end by 5 bases, with 11 bases between. This CDR3 has 12 residues. The DNA of the CDR3 is TGTGCCAGCACCAAAGATTGGGAGACCCAGTACTTC. Its translation: CASTKDWETQYF.

This clonotype was found many times. V and J are TRBV29-1 and TRBJ2-3; 15 bases map to TRBD2. V trimming: 5 bases; J trimming: 1 base; junction bases outside the gene matches: 7. The germline CDR1 and CDR2 sequences are SQVTM and ANQGSEA. The CDR3 length is 17 residues. CDR3 sequence reads: CSVTGTSGRSGTDTQYF. CDR3 nucleotides: TGCAGCGTTACCGGGACTAGCGGGAGGTCAGGCACAGATACGCAGTATTTT.

The V call is TRBV29-1, the J call TRBJ2-1, with TRBD2 as a possible D gene (7 bases). V lost 6 bases and J 8 bases, leaving 20 bases between the germline ends. There are 14 residues in the CDR3. Looked up from germline, CDR1 is SQVTM and CDR2 is ANQGSEA. The chain's CDR3 is CSVTRGLYVDEQFF. The CDR3 DNA reads TGCAGCGTCACGCGGGGGCTTTATGTCGATGAGCAGTTCTTC.

The chain is built from TRBV7-8 and TRBJ2-1, with 7 bases lining up with TRBD2. CDR1 and CDR2 from the germline V gene are SGHVS and FQNEAQ. Trimming at V came to 2 bases and at J to 0 bases, leaving 7 bases not matched to a gene. This CDR3 contains 17 residues. The CDR3 bases are TGTGCCAGCAGCTTACGAAGGGGCGGGAGCTCCTACAATGAGCAGTTCTTC. This codes for CASSLRRGGSSYNEQFF.